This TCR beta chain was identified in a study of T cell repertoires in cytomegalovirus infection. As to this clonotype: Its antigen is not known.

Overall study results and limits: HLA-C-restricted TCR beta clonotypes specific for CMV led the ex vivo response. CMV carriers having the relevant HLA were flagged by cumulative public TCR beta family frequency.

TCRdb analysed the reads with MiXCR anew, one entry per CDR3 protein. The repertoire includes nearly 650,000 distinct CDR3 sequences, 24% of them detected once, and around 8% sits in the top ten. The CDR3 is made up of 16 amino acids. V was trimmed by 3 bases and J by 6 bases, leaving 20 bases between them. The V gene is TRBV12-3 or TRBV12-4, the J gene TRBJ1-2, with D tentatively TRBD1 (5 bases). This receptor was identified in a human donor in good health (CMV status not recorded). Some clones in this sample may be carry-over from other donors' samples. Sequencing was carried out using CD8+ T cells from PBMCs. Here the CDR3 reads CASSFQGRVPRDGYTF. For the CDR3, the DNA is TGTGCCAGCAGTTTTCAGGGAAGGGTGCCCCGGGATGGCTACACCTTC.